The source of this T cell receptor beta chain is a study of blood T cell repertoires in COVID-19. Whole-study context: T cells, B-cell-depleted T cells, or PBMCs supplied cDNA or gDNA.

This clone was seen a handful of times. In the authors' workflow: Estimates of nucleated cell counts were drawn from the amplification of reference gene primers. Method: immunoSEQ multiplex PCR; TCRdb's copy keeps in-frame clones and lacks some. V and J calls and clone size are as listed in that table; D and trimming were resolved from the DNA. Seen here are 100,000 to 150,000 clones, around 83% observed once, and the top ten hold 3% to 4.5%. Germline lookup yields CDR1 SGHVS and CDR2 FQNEAQ. The V and J ends lost 1 base and 4 bases respectively, with 8 bases between them. The CDR3 length is 15 residues.

The genes are TRBV7-8 and TRBJ1-6; no clear D. This sequence originates from a young woman who had recovered from COVID-19. Material: PBMCs or T cells enriched from blood (not recorded which). CDR3 coding DNA: TGTGCCAGCAGCTTAGTCGGCGGATATAATTCACCCCTCCACTTT. Residues: CASSLVGGYNSPLHF.